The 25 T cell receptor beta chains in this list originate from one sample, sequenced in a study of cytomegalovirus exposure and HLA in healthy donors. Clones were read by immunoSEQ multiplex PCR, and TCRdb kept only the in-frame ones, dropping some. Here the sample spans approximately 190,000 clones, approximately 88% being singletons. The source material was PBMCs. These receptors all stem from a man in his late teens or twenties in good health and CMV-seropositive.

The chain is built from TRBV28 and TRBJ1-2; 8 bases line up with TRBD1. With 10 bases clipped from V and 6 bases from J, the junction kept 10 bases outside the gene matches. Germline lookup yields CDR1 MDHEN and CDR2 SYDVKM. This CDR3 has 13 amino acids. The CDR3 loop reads CATKQGEWNGYTF. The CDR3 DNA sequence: TGTGCCACCAAACAGGGGGAGTGGAATGGCTACACCTTC.

The CDR3 is CASWDPGQGNLGDTQYF. The DNA for the CDR3 is TGTGCCAGCTGGGATCCGGGACAGGGAAATCTCGGTGATACGCAGTATTTT. The J gene is TRBJ2-3, the V gene TRBV28; 9 bases line up with TRBD1. The J segment lost 6 bases and the V segment lost 8 bases, leaving 18 bases of the junction unmatched. Looked up from germline, CDR1 is MDHEN and CDR2 is SYDVKM. The CDR3 sequence is 17 residues long.

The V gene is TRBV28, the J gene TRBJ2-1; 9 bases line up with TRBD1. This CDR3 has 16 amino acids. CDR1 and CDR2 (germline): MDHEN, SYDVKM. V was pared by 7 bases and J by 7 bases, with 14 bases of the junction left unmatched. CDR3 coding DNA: TGTGCCAGCACCCCTTTGAGGACAGGGGCCTGGAATGAGCAGTTCTTC. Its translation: CASTPLRTGAWNEQFF.

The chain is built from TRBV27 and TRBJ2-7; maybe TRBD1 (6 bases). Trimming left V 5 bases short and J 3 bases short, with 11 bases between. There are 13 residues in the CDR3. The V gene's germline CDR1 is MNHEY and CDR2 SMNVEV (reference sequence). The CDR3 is CASSTGQNYEQYF. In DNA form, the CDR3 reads TGTGCCAGCAGTACAGGACAGAACTACGAGCAGTACTTC.

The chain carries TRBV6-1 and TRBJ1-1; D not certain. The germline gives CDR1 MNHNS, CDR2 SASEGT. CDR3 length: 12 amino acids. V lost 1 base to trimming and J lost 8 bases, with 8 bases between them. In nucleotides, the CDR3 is TGTGCCAGCAGTGAAGTCTTCTTCGAAGCTTTCTTT. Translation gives CASSEVFFEAFF.

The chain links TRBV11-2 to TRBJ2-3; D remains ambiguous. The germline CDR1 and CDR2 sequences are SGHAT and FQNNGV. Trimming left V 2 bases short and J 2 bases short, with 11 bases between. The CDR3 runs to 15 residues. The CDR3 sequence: CASSLSGRPTDTQYF. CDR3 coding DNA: TGTGCCAGCAGCTTATCGGGTAGACCCACAGATACGCAGTATTTT.

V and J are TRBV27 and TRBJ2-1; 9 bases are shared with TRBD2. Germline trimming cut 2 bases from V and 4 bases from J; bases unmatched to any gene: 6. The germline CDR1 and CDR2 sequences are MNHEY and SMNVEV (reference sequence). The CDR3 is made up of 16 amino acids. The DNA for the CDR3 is TGTGCCAGCAGTTTAACAGCGGGAGGATGGTACAATGAGCAGTTCTTC. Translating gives CASSLTAGGWYNEQFF.

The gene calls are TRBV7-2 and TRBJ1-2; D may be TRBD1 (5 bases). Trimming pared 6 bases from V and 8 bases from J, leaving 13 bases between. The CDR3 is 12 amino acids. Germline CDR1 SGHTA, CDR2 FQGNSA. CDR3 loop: CASRPLGEGYTF. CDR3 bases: TGTGCCAGCAGACCCCTAGGGGAAGGCTACACCTTC. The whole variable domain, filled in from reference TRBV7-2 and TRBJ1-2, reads GAGVSQSPSNKVTEKGKDVELRCDPISGHTALYWYRQSLGQGLEFLIYFQGNSAPDKSGLPSDRFSAERTGGSVSTLTIQRTQQEDSAVYLCASRPLGEGYTFGSGTRLTVV.

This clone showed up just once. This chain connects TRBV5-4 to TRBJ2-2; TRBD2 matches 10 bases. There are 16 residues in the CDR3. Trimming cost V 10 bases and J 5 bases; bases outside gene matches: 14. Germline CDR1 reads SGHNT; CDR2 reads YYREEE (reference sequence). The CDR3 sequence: CAEGKREGKGTGELFF. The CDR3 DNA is TGTGCCGAGGGAAAGCGGGAGGGAAAGGGGACCGGGGAGCTGTTTTTT.

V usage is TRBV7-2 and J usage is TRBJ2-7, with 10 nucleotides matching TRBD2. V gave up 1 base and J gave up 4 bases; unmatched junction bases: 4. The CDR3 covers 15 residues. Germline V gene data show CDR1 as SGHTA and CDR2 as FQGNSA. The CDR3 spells CASSLEASGSYEQYF. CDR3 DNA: TGTGCCAGCAGCTTAGAGGCTAGCGGGAGTTACGAGCAGTACTTC. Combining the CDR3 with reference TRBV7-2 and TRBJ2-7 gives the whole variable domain GAGVSQSPSNKVTEKGKDVELRCDPISGHTALYWYRQSLGQGLEFLIYFQGNSAPDKSGLPSDRFSAERTGGSVSTLTIQRTQQEDSAVYLCASSLEASGSYEQYFGPGTRLTVT.

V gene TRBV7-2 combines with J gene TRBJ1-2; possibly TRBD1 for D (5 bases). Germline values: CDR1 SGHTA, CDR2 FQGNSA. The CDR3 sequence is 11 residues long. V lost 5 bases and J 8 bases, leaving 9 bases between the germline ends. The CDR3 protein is CASSGRGGYTF. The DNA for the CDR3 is TGTGCCAGCAGCGGACGGGGGGGCTACACCTTC.

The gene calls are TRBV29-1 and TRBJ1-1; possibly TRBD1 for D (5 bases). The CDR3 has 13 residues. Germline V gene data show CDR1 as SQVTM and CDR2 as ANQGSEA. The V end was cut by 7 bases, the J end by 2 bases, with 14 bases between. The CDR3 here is CSGTHSTNTEAFF. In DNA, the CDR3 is TGCAGCGGGACACATAGTACAAACACTGAAGCTTTCTTT.

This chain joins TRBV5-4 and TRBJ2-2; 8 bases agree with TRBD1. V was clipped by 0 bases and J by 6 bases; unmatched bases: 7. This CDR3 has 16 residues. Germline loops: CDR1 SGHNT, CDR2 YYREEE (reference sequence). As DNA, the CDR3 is TGTGCCAGCAGCTTGGGGGACAGGAGGCAGGCCGGGGAGCTGTTTTTT. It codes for CASSLGDRRQAGELFF.

DNA for the CDR3: TGTGCCAGCAGCTTAAGTCCGGGACAGGTGAACACTGAAGCTTTCTTT. Residues: CASSLSPGQVNTEAFF. The chain links TRBV7-9 to TRBJ1-1; TRBD1 aligns across 8 bases. The ends lost 2 bases at V and 0 bases at J; junction bases unmatched: 5. The length of the CDR3 is 16 residues. CDR1 is SEHNR and CDR2 is FQNEAQ in the germline V gene (reference sequence).

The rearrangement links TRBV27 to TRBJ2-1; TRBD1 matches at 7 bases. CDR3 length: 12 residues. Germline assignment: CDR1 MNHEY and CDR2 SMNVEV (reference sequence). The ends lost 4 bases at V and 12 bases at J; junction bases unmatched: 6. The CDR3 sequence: CASSSQGSGQFF. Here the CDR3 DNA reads TGTGCCAGCAGTTCACAGGGGTCCGGGCAGTTCTTC.

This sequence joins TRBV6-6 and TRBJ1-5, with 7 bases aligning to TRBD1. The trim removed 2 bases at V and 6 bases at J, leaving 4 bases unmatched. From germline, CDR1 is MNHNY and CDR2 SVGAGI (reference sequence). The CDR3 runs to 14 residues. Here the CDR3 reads CASSYDRVTQPQHF. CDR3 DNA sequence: TGTGCCAGCAGTTACGACAGGGTGACTCAGCCCCAGCATTTT.

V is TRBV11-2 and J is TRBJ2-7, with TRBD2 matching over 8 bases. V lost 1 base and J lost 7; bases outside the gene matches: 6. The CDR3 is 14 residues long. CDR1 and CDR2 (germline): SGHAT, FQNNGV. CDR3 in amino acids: CASSLVGSGNEQYF. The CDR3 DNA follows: TGTGCCAGCAGCTTAGTTGGTAGCGGGAATGAGCAGTACTTC.

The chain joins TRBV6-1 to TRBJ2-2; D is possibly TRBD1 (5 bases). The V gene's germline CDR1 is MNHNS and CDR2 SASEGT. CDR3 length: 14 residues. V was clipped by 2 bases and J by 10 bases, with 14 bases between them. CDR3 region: CASSERGDGLELFF. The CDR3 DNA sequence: TGTGCCAGCAGTGAAAGGGGTGACGGGCTGGAGCTGTTTTTT.

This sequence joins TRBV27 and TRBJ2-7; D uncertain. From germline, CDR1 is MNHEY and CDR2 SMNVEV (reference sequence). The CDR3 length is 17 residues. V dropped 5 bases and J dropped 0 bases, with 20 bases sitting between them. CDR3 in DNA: TGTGCCAGCAGTCCCCACCGTGGTAGCTCCAGCTCCTACGAGCAGTACTTC. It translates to CASSPHRGSSSSYEQYF.

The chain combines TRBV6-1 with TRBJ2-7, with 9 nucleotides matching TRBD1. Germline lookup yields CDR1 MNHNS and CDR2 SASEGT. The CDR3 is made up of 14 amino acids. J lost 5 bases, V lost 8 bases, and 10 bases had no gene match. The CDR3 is CASEGDRGLDEQYF. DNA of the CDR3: TGTGCCAGCGAAGGAGACAGGGGGTTAGACGAGCAGTACTTC.

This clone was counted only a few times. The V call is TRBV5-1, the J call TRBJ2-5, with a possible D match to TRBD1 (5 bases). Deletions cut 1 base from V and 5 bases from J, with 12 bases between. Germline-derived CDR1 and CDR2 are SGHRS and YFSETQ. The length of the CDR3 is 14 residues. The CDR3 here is CASSLRGIRETQYF. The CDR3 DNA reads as TGCGCCAGCAGCTTGAGGGGAATTAGGGAGACCCAGTACTTC.

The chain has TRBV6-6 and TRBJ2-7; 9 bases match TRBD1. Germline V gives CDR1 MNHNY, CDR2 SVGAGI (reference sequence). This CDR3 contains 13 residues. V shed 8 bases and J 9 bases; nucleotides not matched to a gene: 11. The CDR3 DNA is TGTGCCAGCGGACCGGGACAGGGCTATTGGCAGTACTTC. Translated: CASGPGQGYWQYF.

The CDR3 bases are TGTGCCAGCAGTGTACTCGGGACAGGCACCGGGGAGCTGTTTTTT. It yields the protein CASSVLGTGTGELFF. This sequence joins TRBV28 and TRBJ2-2; 8 bases match TRBD1. Germline CDR1 MDHEN, CDR2 SYDVKM. The CDR3 contains 15 residues. Trimming took 5 bases from V and 4 from J; bases not matched to a gene: 6.

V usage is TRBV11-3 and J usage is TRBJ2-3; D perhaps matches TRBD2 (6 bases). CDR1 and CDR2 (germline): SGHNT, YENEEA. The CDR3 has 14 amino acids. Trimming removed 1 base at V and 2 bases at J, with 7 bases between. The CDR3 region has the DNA TGTGCCAGCAGCTTAGGGGGGGTCACAGATACGCAGTATTTT. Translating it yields CASSLGGVTDTQYF.

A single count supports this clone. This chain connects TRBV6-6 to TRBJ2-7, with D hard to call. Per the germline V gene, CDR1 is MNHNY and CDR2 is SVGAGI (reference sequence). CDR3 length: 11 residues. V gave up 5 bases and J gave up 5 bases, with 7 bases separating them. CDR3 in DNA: TGTGCCAGCAGTCCTCGAGACGAGCAGTACTTC. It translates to CASSPRDEQYF.